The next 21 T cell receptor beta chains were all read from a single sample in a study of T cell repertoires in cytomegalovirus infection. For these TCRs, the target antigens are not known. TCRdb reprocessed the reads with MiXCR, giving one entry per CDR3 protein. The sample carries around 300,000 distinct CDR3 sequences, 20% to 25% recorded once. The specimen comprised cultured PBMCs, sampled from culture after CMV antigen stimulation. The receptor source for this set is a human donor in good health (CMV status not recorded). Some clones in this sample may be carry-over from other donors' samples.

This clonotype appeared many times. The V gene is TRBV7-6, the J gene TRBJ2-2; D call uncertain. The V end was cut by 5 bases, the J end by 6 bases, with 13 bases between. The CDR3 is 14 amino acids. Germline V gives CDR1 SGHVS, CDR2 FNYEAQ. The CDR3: CASSPSGPPGELFF. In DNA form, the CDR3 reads TGTGCCAGCAGCCCCAGTGGGCCCCCCGGGGAGCTGTTTTTT.

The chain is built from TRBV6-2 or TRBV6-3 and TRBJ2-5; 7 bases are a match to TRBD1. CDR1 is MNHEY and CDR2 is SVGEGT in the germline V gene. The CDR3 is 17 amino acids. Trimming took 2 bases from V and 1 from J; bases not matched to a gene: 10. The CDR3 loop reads CASSYGQETFLQETQYF. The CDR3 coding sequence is TGTGCCAGCAGTTACGGACAGGAGACTTTCCTCCAAGAGACCCAGTACTTC.

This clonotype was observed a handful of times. The chain's CDR3 is CATSEGAGARETQYF. The CDR3 nucleotides read TGTGCCACCAGTGAAGGGGCGGGAGCGCGTGAGACCCAGTACTTC. The rearrangement links TRBV24-1 to TRBJ2-5; TRBD2 matches at 7 bases. The CDR3 is 15 residues long. Germline V CDR1 and CDR2: KGHDR, SFDVKD. J gave up 5 bases and V 4 bases, and 9 bases lay outside the gene matches.

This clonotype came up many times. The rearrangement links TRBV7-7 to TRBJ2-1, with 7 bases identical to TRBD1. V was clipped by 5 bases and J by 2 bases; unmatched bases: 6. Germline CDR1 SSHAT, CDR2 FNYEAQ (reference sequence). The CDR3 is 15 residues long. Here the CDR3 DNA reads TGTGCCAGCAGCCACCGGGACAGTACCTACAATGAGCAGTTCTTC. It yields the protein CASSHRDSTYNEQFF. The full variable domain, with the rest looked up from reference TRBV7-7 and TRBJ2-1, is GAGVSQSPRYKVTKRGQDVTLRCDPISSHATLYWYQQALGQGPEFLTYFNYEAQPDKSGLPSDRFSAERPEGSISTLTIQRTEQRDSAMYRCASSHRDSTYNEQFFGPGTRLTVL.

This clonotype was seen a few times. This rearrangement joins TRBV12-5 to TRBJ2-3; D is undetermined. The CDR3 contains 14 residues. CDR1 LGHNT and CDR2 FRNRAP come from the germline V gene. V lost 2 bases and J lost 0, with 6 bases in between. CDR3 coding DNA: TGTGCTAGTGGTTTGCCCCACAGCACAGATACGCAGTATTTT. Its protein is CASGLPHSTDTQYF.

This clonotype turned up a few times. CDR3 coding DNA: TGTGCCAGTAGTATAACTAGCGGGAGGACCTACAATGAGCAGTTCTTC. Protein sequence: CASSITSGRTYNEQFF. J is TRBJ2-1 and V is TRBV19, with 12 bases lining up with TRBD2. The CDR3 covers 16 residues. Germline CDR1 reads LNHDA; CDR2 reads SQIVND (reference sequence). J was trimmed by 2 bases and V by 2 bases; bases with no gene match: 1.

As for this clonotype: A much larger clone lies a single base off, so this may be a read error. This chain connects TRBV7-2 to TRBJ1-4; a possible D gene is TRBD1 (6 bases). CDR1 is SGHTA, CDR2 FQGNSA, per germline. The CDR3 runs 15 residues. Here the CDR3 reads CASNMGAGGDEKLLF. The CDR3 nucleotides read TGTGCCAGCAACATGGGGGCAGGAGGGGACGAAAAACTGCTTTTT. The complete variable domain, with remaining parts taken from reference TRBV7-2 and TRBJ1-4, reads GAGVSQSPSNKVTEKGKDVELRCDPISGHTALYWYRQSLGQGLEFLIYFQGNSAPDKSGLPSDRFSAERTGGSVSTLTIQRTQQEDSAVYLCASNMGAGGDEKLLFGSGTQLSVL.

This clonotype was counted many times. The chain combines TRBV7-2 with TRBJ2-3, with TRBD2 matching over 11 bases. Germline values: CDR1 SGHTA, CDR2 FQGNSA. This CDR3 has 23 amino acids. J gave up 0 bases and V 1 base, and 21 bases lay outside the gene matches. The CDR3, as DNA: TGTGCCAGCAGCTTAGGCGTTAGCGGGAGGGCCTTCTTCGATTCAAGTAGCACAGATACGCAGTATTTT. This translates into CASSLGVSGRAFFDSSSTDTQYF.

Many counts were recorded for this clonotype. Here the CDR3 reads CASSPTGWNEKLFF. Here the CDR3 DNA reads TGTGCCAGCAGTCCGACAGGTTGGAATGAAAAACTGTTTTTT. V gene TRBV28 combines with J gene TRBJ1-4; TRBD1 might be the D (6 bases). CDR1 and CDR2 from the germline V gene are MDHEN and SYDVKM. This CDR3 is 14 amino acids long. V lost 5 bases, J lost 5 bases, and 12 bases lay in between.

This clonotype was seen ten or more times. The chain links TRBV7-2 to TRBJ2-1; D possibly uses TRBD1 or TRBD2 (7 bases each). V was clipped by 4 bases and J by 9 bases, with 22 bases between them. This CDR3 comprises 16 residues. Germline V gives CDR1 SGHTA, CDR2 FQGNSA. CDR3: CASSSSGTAELGEQFF. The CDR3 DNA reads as TGTGCCAGCAGCTCGAGCGGGACAGCGGAACTGGGTGAGCAGTTCTTC.

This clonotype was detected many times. The CDR3 loop reads CASSFGSSQETQYF. The CDR3 coding sequence is TGTGCCAGCAGTTTCGGCTCCAGCCAAGAGACCCAGTACTTC. The chain has TRBV27 and TRBJ2-5; D not resolved. This CDR3 contains 14 residues. The germline V gene has CDR1 MNHEY and CDR2 SMNVEV (reference sequence). The V end lost 3 bases, the J end lost 1 base, and 9 bases lay between the germline ends.

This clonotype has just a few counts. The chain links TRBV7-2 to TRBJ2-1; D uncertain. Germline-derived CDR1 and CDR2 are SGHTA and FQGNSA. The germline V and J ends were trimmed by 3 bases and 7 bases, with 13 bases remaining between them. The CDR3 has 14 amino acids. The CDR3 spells CASSFMGNTNEQFF. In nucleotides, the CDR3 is TGTGCCAGCAGCTTTATGGGGAACACGAATGAGCAGTTCTTC. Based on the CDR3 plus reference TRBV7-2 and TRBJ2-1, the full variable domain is GAGVSQSPSNKVTEKGKDVELRCDPISGHTALYWYRQSLGQGLEFLIYFQGNSAPDKSGLPSDRFSAERTGGSVSTLTIQRTQQEDSAVYLCASSFMGNTNEQFFGPGTRLTVL.

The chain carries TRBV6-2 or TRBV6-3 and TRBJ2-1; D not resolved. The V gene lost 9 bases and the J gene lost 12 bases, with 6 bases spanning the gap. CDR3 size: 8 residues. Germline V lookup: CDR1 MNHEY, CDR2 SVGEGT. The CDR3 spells CASPWQFF. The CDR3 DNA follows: TGTGCCAGTCCGTGGCAGTTCTTC.

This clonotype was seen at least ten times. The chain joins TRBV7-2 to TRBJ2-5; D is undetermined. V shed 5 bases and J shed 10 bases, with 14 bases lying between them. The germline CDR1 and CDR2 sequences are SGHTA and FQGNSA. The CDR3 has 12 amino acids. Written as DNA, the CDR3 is TGTGCCAGCAGCCCCCCCCCCATGGGCCAGTACTTC. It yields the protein CASSPPPMGQYF.

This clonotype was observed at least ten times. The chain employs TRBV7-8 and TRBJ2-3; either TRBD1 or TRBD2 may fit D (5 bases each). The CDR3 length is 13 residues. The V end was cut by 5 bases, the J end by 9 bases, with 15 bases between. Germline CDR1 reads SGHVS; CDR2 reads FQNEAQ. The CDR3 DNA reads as TGTGCCAGCAGCCCGGGGCGGGCCGAGACGCAGTATTTT. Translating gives CASSPGRAETQYF.

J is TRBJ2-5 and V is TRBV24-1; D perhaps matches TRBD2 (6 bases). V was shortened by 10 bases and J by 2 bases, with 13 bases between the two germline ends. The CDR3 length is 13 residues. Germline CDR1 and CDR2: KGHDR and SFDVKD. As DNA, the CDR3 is TGTGCCACTGGAGGGGCAGGACAAGAGACCCAGTACTTC. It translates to CATGGAGQETQYF.

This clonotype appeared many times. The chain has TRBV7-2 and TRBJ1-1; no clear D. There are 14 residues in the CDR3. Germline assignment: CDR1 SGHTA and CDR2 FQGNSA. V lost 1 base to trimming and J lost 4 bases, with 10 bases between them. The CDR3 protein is CASSLVRESTEAFF. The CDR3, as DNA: TGTGCCAGCAGCTTAGTGAGGGAGAGCACTGAAGCTTTCTTT.

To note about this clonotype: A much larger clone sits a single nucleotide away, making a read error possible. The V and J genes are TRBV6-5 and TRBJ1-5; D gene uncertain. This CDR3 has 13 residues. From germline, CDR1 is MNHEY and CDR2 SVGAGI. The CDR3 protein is CASRYGSNQPQHF. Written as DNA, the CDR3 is TGTGCCAGCCGTTACGGTAGCAATCAGCCCCAGCATTTT.

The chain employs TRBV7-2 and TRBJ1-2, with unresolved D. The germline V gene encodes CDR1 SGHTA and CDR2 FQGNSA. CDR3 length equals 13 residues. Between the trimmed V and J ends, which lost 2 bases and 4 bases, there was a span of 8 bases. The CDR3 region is CASSLLGGYGYTF. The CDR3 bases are TGTGCCAGCAGCTTACTAGGCGGCTATGGCTACACCTTC.

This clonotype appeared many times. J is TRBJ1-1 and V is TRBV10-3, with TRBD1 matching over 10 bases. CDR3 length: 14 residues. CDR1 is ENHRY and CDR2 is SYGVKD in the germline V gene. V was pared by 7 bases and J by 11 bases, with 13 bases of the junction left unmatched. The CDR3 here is CAITAGQGPAGAFF. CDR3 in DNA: TGTGCCATCACCGCGGGACAGGGGCCCGCCGGGGCTTTCTTT.

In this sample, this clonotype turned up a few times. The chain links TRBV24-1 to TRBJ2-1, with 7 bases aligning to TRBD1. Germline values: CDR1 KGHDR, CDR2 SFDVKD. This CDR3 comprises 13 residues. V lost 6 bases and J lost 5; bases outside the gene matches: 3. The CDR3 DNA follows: TGTGCCACCAGTCCGGGACAGAACAATGAGCAGTTCTTC. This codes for CATSPGQNNEQFF.